Shown below are 21 T cell receptor beta chains from a single sample sequenced in a study of identical twins. TCRdb re-called the 5' RACE reads through MiXCR, storing one row per CDR3 protein. In the table there are about 890,000 distinct CDR3 sequences, 12% of which are singletons. In addition, the sample was reused for a study of yellow fever vaccine responses in identical twins.

Input material: PBMCs. These TCRs come from a young woman in good health.

This clonotype was observed a few times. J is TRBJ1-5 and V is TRBV12-3 or TRBV12-4; D call uncertain. The CDR3 length is 15 residues. V was pared by 8 bases and J by 0 bases, with 14 bases between. The CDR3 nucleotides read TGTGCCAGCTCCTCAATAGGGTTTAGCAATCAGCCCCAGCATTTT. This gives the protein CASSSIGFSNQPQHF.

This clonotype was counted between two and nine times. V gene TRBV19 combines with J gene TRBJ1-5, with D tentatively TRBD1 (5 bases). Between the trimmed V and J ends, which lost 3 bases and 4 bases, there was a span of 16 bases. This CDR3 is built from 16 residues. Germline loops: CDR1 LNHDA, CDR2 SQIVND (reference sequence). CDR3 nucleotide sequence: TGTGCCAGTAGTATTAAGTTTTTGGGGGTTAATCAGCCCCAGCATTTT. Translated: CASSIKFLGVNQPQHF.

This clonotype appeared a few times. The rearrangement joins TRBV4-1 to TRBJ2-3; 7 bases align to TRBD2. Germline V gene sequence: CDR1 MGHRA, CDR2 YSYEKL. V lost 4 bases, J lost 3 bases, and 16 bases stayed unmatched. This CDR3 contains 18 residues. CDR3 amino acids: CASSRSLPAGAKTDTQYF. Here the CDR3 DNA reads TGCGCCAGCAGCCGCTCCCTTCCGGCGGGAGCGAAGACAGATACGCAGTATTTT.

The CDR3 loop is CAISDRLTSYNEQFF. In DNA, the CDR3 is TGTGCCATCAGTGATAGGCTTACAAGCTACAATGAGCAGTTCTTC. The V call is TRBV10-3, the J call TRBJ2-1; D gene uncertain. V was pared by 3 bases and J by 3 bases, with 12 bases between. Germline CDR1 and CDR2: ENHRY and SYGVKD. CDR3 length: 15 amino acids.

This chain connects TRBV24-1 to TRBJ1-6; possible D gene TRBD1, 6 bases. The germline V gene encodes CDR1 KGHDR and CDR2 SFDVKD. This CDR3 contains 14 residues. V lost 3 bases to trimming and J lost 7 bases, with 9 bases between them. CDR3 sequence reads: CATSDTGYNSPLHF. The CDR3 DNA reads TGTGCCACCAGTGATACAGGGTACAATTCACCCCTCCACTTT.

This clonotype has only a few counts. The chain combines TRBV20-1 with TRBJ2-5, with 12 bases that match TRBD2. Germline CDR1 is DFQATT and CDR2 is SNEGSKA (reference sequence). The CDR3 covers 18 residues. With V trimmed by 1 base and J by 2 bases, 11 bases remained unmatched. The CDR3 sequence: CSARGLAGGMGVQETQYF. The DNA of the CDR3 is TGCAGTGCTAGAGGGCTAGCGGGAGGGATGGGAGTACAAGAGACCCAGTACTTC.

This clonotype was found many times. The V gene is TRBV28, the J gene TRBJ2-3; TRBD2 is a possible D gene (5 bases). CDR1 MDHEN and CDR2 SYDVKM come from the germline V gene. This CDR3 contains 14 residues. V was shortened by 1 base and J by 3 bases, with 8 bases between the two germline ends. CDR3 sequence reads: CASSLYRGTDTQYF. As DNA, the CDR3 is TGTGCCAGCAGTTTATACCGCGGGACAGATACGCAGTATTTT.

There are many counts of this clonotype. V usage is TRBV6-5 and J usage is TRBJ1-6; D uncertain. Germline CDR1 MNHEY, CDR2 SVGAGI. The CDR3 is 13 amino acids. Trimming removed 1 base at V and 6 bases at J, with 4 bases between. CDR3 residues: CASSYYSNSPLHF. CDR3 nucleotides: TGTGCCAGCAGTTACTATAGTAATTCACCCCTCCACTTT.

This clonotype was detected ten times or more. V gene TRBV6-6 combines with J gene TRBJ1-5; possible D gene TRBD1, 6 bases. CDR1 is MNHNY, CDR2 SVGAGI, per germline (reference sequence). Trimming shortened V by 5 bases and J by 6 bases, and 11 bases separated the two germline ends. The CDR3 has 13 residues. The CDR3 reads CASSVGGLQPQHF. The CDR3 nucleotides are TGTGCCAGCAGTGTGGGGGGGCTTCAGCCCCAGCATTTT.

The V gene is TRBV28, the J gene TRBJ2-6, with D possibly TRBD1 on 6 matching bases. Trimming shortened V by 5 bases and J by 2 bases, and 19 bases separated the two germline ends. The CDR3 runs to 18 residues. Germline V gives CDR1 MDHEN, CDR2 SYDVKM. CDR3 region: CASSPLGPSGAGANVLTF. CDR3 DNA: TGTGCCAGCAGTCCCTTAGGTCCGTCAGGGGCTGGGGCCAACGTCCTGACTTTC.

The chain couples TRBV20-1 to TRBJ2-1, with 7 bases lining up with TRBD2. Per the germline V gene, CDR1 is DFQATT and CDR2 is SNEGSKA (reference sequence). With 6 bases clipped from V and 7 bases from J, the junction kept 12 bases outside the gene matches. The CDR3 is 14 amino acids. The CDR3 region is CSAPDAASGNEQFF. The CDR3 region has the DNA TGCAGTGCGCCGGACGCCGCTAGCGGAAATGAGCAGTTCTTC.

The chain employs TRBV29-1 and TRBJ2-1; 7 nucleotides agree with TRBD1. After removal of 2 bases from V and 0 bases from J, the junction contained 10 bases not matched to a gene. Germline V gene sequence: CDR1 SQVTM, CDR2 ANQGSEA. The CDR3 loop spans 17 amino acids. The CDR3 loop reads CSVEKTTGVSSYNEQFF. DNA for the CDR3: TGCAGCGTTGAAAAAACTACAGGGGTTAGCTCCTACAATGAGCAGTTCTTC.

Only a few counts were recorded for this clonotype. V is TRBV12-3 or TRBV12-4 and J is TRBJ2-1; D may be TRBD2 (6 bases). The V and J ends lost 3 bases and 5 bases respectively, with 11 bases between them. The CDR3 covers 14 residues. For the CDR3, the DNA is TGTGCCAGCAGTTTCGCCGGCGGGAACAATGAGCAGTTCTTC. This sequence encodes CASSFAGGNNEQFF.

The V and J genes are TRBV24-1 and TRBJ2-5, with D perhaps TRBD1 or TRBD2 (7 bases each). The CDR3 is 13 amino acids. V lost 9 bases to trimming and J lost 1 base, with 11 bases between them. Germline values: CDR1 KGHDR, CDR2 SFDVKD. CDR3 coding DNA: TGTGCCACCGCGGGGGACAGCCAAGAGACCCAGTACTTC. This codes for CATAGDSQETQYF.

V gene TRBV20-1 combines with J gene TRBJ1-1; the D is unclear. The germline V and J ends were trimmed by 4 bases and 2 bases, with 8 bases remaining between them. Germline V gives CDR1 DFQATT, CDR2 SNEGSKA (reference sequence). The CDR3 is 12 amino acids. The CDR3 bases are TGCAGTGCTATGATGGGTAACACTGAAGCTTTCTTT. Protein: CSAMMGNTEAFF.

This chain uses TRBV4-2 with TRBJ2-1; 14 nucleotides line up with TRBD2. The CDR3 sequence is 18 residues long. The V segment lost 8 bases and the J segment 3 bases; nucleotides outside the gene matches: 12. Germline V gene data show CDR1 as LGHNA and CDR2 as YNFKEQ. Here the CDR3 reads CASAPGLAGVSDYNEQFF. The CDR3 nucleotides are TGTGCCAGCGCACCGGGACTAGCGGGAGTAAGTGACTACAATGAGCAGTTCTTC.

The chain has TRBV20-1 and TRBJ2-3, with TRBD2 matching over 8 bases. The trim removed 6 bases at V and 1 base at J, leaving 6 bases unmatched. This CDR3 is built from 14 residues. Germline CDR1 and CDR2: DFQATT and SNEGSKA (reference sequence). CDR3 nucleotides: TGCAGTGCGCCTTTGCGGGGGGGCACAGATACGCAGTATTTT. Protein sequence: CSAPLRGGTDTQYF.

The chain recombines TRBV5-1 with TRBJ2-3; perhaps TRBD1 as D (6 bases). V gave up 4 bases and J gave up 2 bases, with 14 bases separating them. Germline V gene lookup returns CDR1 SGHRS and CDR2 YFSETQ. The CDR3 has 15 residues. DNA for the CDR3: TGCGCCAGCAGCCTAGGACAGACTTACACAGATACGCAGTATTTT. This encodes CASSLGQTYTDTQYF.

J is TRBJ2-7 and V is TRBV28; 9 bases map to TRBD1. Trimming took 4 bases from V and 2 from J; bases not matched to a gene: 6. The CDR3 totals 15 residues. Germline V CDR1 and CDR2: MDHEN, SYDVKM. CDR3 nucleotide sequence: TGTGCCAGCAGTTCCCCCGGGACAGGGACCTACGAGCAGTACTTC. It translates to CASSSPGTGTYEQYF.

The chain has TRBV7-9 and TRBJ2-7; possibly TRBD1 or TRBD2 for D (5 bases each). The germline gives CDR1 SEHNR, CDR2 FQNEAQ (reference sequence). The V end was cut by 3 bases, the J end by 0 bases, with 15 bases between. CDR3 length: 16 residues. CDR3 nucleotide sequence: TGTGCCAGCAGCTTGCTGGGACGGCTGGGCTCCTACGAGCAGTACTTC. Its translation: CASSLLGRLGSYEQYF.

CDR3 coding DNA: TGTGCCAGCAGAGTTGGCGGGGGGGCCTACAATGAGCAGTTCTTC. Translating it yields CASRVGGGAYNEQFF. The rearrangement links TRBV28 to TRBJ2-1, with 9 bases fitting TRBD2. Germline lookup yields CDR1 MDHEN and CDR2 SYDVKM. This CDR3 spans 15 amino acids. V gave up 6 bases and J gave up 2 bases; unmatched junction bases: 5.